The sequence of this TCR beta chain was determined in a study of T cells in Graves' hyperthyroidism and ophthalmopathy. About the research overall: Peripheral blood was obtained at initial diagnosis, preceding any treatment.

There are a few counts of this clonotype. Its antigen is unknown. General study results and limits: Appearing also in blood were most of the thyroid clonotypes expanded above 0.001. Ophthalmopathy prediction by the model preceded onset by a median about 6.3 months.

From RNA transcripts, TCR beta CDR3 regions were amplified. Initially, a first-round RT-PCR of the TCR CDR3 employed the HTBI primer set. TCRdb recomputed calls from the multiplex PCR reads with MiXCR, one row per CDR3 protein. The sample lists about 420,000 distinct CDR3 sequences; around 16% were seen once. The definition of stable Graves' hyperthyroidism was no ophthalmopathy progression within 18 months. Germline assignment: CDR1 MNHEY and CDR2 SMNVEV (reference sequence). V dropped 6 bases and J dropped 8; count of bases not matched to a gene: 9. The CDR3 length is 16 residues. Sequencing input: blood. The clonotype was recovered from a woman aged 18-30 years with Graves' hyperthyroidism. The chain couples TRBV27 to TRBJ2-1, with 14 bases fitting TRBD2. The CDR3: CASRRTSGRRNHEQFF. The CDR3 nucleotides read TGTGCCAGCAGGCGGACTAGCGGGAGGAGAAACCATGAGCAGTTCTTC.